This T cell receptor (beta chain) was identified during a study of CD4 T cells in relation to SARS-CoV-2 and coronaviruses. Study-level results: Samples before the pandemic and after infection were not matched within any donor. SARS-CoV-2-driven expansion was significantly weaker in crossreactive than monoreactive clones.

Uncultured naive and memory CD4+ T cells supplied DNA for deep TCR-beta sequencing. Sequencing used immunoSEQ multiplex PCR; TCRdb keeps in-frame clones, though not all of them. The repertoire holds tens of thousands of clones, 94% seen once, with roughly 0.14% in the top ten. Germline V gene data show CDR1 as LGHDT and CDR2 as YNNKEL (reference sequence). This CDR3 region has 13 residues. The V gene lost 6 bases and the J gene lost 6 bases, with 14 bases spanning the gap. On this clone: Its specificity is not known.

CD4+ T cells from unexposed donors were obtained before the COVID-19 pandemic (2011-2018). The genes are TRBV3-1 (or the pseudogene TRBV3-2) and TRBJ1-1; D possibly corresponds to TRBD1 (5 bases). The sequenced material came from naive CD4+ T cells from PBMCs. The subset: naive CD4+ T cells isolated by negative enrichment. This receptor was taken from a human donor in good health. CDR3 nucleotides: TGTGCCAGCAGGAATCAGGGTCTGGCTGAAGCTTTCTTT. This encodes CASRNQGLAEAFF.